The clone carrying this T cell receptor (beta chain) appeared once. Germline loops: CDR1 LNHNV, CDR2 YYDKDF (reference sequence). Trimming cost V 6 bases and J 6 bases, with 18 bases left between them. The CDR3 consists of 14 residues. These data are taken from a study of cytomegalovirus exposure and HLA in healthy donors. Sequencing was performed with immunoSEQ multiplex PCR; in TCRdb, only in-frame clones are kept and a portion is missing. In the table there are under 200,000 clones, about 90% of which are singletons. The TCR originated in a woman between 18 and 30 years old in good health and CMV-seropositive. The specimen was PBMCs. This chain links TRBV15 with TRBJ2-7, with D possibly TRBD2 on 6 matching bases. The DNA of the CDR3 is TGTGCCACCAGGGAGGGACTGGAGACGGGCGAGCAGTACTTC. Translation gives CATREGLETGEQYF.